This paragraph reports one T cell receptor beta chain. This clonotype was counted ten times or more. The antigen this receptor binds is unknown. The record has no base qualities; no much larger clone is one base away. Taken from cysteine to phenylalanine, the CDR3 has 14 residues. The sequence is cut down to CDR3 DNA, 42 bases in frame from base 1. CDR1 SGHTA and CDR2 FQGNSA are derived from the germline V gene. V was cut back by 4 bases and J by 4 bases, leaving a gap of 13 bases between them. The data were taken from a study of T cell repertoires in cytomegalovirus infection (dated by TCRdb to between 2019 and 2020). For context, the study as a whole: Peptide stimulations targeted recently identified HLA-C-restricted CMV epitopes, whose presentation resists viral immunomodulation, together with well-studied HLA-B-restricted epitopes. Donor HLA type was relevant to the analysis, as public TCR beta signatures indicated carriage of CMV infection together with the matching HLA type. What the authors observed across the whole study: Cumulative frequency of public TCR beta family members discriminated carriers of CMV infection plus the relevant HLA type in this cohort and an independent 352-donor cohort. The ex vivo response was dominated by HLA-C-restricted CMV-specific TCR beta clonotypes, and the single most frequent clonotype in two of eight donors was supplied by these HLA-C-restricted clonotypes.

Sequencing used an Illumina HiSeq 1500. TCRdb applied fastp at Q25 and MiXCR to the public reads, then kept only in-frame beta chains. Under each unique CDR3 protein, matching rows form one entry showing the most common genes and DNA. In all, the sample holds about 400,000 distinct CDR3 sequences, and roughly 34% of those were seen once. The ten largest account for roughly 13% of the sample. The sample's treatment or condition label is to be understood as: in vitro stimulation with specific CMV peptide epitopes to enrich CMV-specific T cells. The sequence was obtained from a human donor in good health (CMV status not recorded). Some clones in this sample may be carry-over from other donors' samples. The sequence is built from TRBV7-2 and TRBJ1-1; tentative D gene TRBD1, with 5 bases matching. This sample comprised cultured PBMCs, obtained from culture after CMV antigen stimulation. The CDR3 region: CASSSGREFTEAFF. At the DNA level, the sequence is TGTGCCAGCAGCTCGGGACGGGAGTTCACTGAAGCTTTCTTT. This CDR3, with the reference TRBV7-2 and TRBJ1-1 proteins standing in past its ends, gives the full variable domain GAGVSQSPSNKVTEKGKDVELRCDPISGHTALYWYRQSLGQGLEFLIYFQGNSAPDKSGLPSDRFSAERTGGSVSTLTIQRTQQEDSAVYLCASSSGREFTEAFFGQGTRLTVV.